At least ten counts were recorded for the clone carrying this T cell receptor beta chain. The data stem from a study of regulatory T cells in long-lasting Graves disease. Library construction for TCR beta used iRepertoire HTBI primers and Arm-PCR of CDR3 regions. TCRdb reprocessed the multiplex PCR reads via MiXCR and lists one record per CDR3 protein. The data show 200,000 to 250,000 distinct CDR3 sequences, 20% to 25% seen once. This CDR3 contains 14 residues. Trimming at V came to 4 bases and at J to 5 bases, leaving 8 bases not matched to a gene. Germline V gives CDR1 SGHRS, CDR2 YFSETQ. Time point of the sample: newly diagnosed GD, antithyroid drugs for less than 3 months. PBMC-extracted RNA yielded the TCR library.

The chain recombines TRBV5-1 with TRBJ2-7, with 8 nucleotides matching TRBD2. This clonotype was obtained from a female donor with Graves disease. The input for sequencing was peripheral blood mononuclear cells (PBMCs), taken at new diagnosis, from a patient treated with antithyroid drugs. The CDR3 DNA reads TGCGCCAGCAGCATTAGCGGGGCTTACGACGAGCAGTACTTC. Its translation: CASSISGAYDEQYF.